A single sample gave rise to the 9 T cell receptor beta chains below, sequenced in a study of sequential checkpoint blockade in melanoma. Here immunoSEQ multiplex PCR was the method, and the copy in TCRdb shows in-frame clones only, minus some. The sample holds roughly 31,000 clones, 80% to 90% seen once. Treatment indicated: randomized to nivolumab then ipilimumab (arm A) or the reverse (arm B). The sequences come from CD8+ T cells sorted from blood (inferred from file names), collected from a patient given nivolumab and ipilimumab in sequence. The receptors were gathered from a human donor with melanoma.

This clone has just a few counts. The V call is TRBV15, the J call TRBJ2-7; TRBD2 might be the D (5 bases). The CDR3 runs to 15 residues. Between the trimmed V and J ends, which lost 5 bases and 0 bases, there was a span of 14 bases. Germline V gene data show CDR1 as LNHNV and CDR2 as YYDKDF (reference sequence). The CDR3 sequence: CATSDAQRSSYEQYF. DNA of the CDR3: TGTGCCACCAGCGACGCCCAGCGGAGCTCCTACGAGCAGTACTTC.

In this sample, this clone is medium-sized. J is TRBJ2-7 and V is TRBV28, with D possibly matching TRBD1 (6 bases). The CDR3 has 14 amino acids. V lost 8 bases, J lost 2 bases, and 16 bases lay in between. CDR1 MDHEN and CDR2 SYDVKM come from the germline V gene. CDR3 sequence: CASRLRQDTYEQYF. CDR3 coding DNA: TGTGCCAGCCGATTAAGACAGGATACCTACGAGCAGTACTTC. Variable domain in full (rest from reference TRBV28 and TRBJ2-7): DVKVTQSSRYLVKRTGEKVFLECVQDMDHENMFWYRQDPGLGLRLIYFSYDVKMKEKGDIPEGYSVSREKKERFSLILESASTNQTSMYLCASRLRQDTYEQYFGPGTRLTVT.

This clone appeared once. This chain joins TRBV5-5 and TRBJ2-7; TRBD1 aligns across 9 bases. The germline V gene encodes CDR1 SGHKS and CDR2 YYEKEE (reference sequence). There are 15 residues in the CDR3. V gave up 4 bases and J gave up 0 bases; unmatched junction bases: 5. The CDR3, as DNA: TGTGCCAGCAGCCTCGCGACAGGGGGCTCCTACGAGCAGTACTTC. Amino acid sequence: CASSLATGGSYEQYF.

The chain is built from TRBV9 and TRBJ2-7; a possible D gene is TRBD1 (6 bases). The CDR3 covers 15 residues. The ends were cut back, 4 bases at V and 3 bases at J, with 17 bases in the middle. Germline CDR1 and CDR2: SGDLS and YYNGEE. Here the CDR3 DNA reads TGTGCCAGCAGCAGCGGACAGTCACCCGACTACGAGCAGTACTTC. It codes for CASSSGQSPDYEQYF.

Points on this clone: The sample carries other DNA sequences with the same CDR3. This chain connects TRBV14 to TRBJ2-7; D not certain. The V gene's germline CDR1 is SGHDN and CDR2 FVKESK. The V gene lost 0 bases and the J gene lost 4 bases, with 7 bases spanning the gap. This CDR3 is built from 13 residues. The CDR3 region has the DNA TGTGCCAGCAGCCAAGATTCAGGATACGAGCAGTACTTC. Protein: CASSQDSGYEQYF.

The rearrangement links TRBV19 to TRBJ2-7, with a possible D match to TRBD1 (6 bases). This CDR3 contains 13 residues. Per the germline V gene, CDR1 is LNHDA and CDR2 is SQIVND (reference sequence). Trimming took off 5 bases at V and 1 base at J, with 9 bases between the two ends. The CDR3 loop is CASSPDSSYEQYF. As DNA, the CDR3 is TGTGCCAGTAGTCCGGACAGTTCCTACGAGCAGTACTTC. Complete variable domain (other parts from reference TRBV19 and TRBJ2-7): DGGITQSPKYLFRKEGQNVTLSCEQNLNHDAMYWYRQDPGQGLRLIYYSQIVNDFQKGDIAEGYSVSREKKESFPLTVTSAQKNPTAFYLCASSPDSSYEQYFGPGTRLTVT.

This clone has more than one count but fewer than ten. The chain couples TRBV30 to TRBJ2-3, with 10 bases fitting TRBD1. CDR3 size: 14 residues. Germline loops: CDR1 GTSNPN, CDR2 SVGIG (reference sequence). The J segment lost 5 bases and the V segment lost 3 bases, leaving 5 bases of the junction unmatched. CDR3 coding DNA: TGTGCCTGGAGCCCCGGACAGGGGGAAGATACGCAGTATTTT. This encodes CAWSPGQGEDTQYF.

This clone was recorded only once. CDR3 nucleotides: TGTGCCAGCAGCTTAGATACGCGGAGCGGGAGGGGTCCAGATACGCAGTATTTT. It translates to CASSLDTRSGRGPDTQYF. The V call is TRBV11-3, the J call TRBJ2-3, with 10 bases identical to TRBD2. CDR3 length: 18 residues. After removal of 0 bases from V and 4 bases from J, the junction contained 10 bases not matched to a gene. Germline V gives CDR1 SGHNT, CDR2 YENEEA.

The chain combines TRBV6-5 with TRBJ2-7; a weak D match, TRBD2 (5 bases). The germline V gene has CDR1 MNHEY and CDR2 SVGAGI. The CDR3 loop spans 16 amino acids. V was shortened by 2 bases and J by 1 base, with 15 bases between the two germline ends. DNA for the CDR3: TGTGCCAGCAGTTACCTATCCAGCGGAGAGTCCTACGAGCAGTACTTC. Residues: CASSYLSSGESYEQYF.